The 27 T cell receptor beta chains below were found in one sample sequenced in a study of shared clonotypes between healthy human individuals. The protocol was immunoSEQ multiplex PCR, while the TCRdb copy is restricted to in-frame clones and leaves out a portion. The sample carries some 800,000 clones, 92% recorded once. CD45RO-negative, CCR7-selected cells formed the naive CD8 fraction, which excluded terminally differentiated effector memory CD45RA+ cells. Sequenced: naive CD8+ T cells sorted from blood. The receptors were sampled from a man aged 25-40 years in good health.

This chain uses TRBV2 with TRBJ1-1; 7 bases align to TRBD1. There are 18 residues in the CDR3. Trimming cost V 3 bases and J 2 bases; bases outside gene matches: 15. CDR1 and CDR2 (germline): SNHLY, FYNNEI. CDR3 sequence: CASSDSLGTVIPNTEAFF. The CDR3 DNA is TGTGCCAGCAGTGACTCCCTTGGGACAGTAATCCCAAACACTGAAGCTTTCTTT.

Worth noting for this clone: The same CDR3 also results from other DNA sequences found in this sample. The chain couples TRBV19 to TRBJ2-7; 12 nucleotides align to TRBD1. The length of the CDR3 is 14 residues. Looked up from germline, CDR1 is LNHDA and CDR2 is SQIVND (reference sequence). V shed 5 bases and J 4 bases; nucleotides not matched to a gene: 3. The CDR3 DNA reads as TGTGCCAGTAGTCCGGGACAGGGGGCTTACGAGCAGTACTTC. It codes for CASSPGQGAYEQYF.

The J gene is TRBJ1-2, the V gene TRBV5-4; TRBD1 aligns across 12 bases. The CDR3 runs to 14 residues. Germline V CDR1 and CDR2: SGHNT, YYREEE (reference sequence). Losses at the gene ends were 3 bases for V and 8 bases for J; bases not matched to a gene: 5. In DNA form, the CDR3 reads TGTGCCAGCAGCTCCGGGACAGGGGGCGGAGGCTACACCTTC. Its protein is CASSSGTGGGGYTF.

As concerns this clone: A far larger clone is one base from this, pointing to a likely read error. The V gene is TRBV28, the J gene TRBJ2-7; D is ambiguous. V lost 5 bases, J lost 0 bases, and 5 bases lay in between. Per the germline V gene, CDR1 is MDHEN and CDR2 is SYDVKM. CDR3 length equals 12 residues. CDR3 in amino acids: CASSESSYEQYF. In DNA, the CDR3 is TGTGCCAGCAGTGAGAGCTCCTACGAGCAGTACTTC.

The sample holds a few counts of this clone. The gene calls are TRBV13 and TRBJ1-4; D may be TRBD1 (5 bases). CDR3 length: 15 amino acids. Germline V lookup: CDR1 PRHDT, CDR2 FYEKMQ (reference sequence). The V gene lost 2 bases and the J gene lost 0 bases, with 7 bases spanning the gap. For the CDR3, the DNA is TGTGCCAGCAGCTTACGGGGGGCAACTAATGAAAAACTGTTTTTT. Amino acids: CASSLRGATNEKLFF.

The gene calls are TRBV2 and TRBJ2-5, with 7 bases fitting TRBD1. The germline gives CDR1 SNHLY, CDR2 FYNNEI. The V gene end was trimmed by 2 bases and the J gene end by 1 base; junction bases not matched to a gene: 7. This CDR3 spans 16 amino acids. CDR3 in DNA: TGTGCCAGCAGTGAACTCGGGACAGTAACCCAAGAGACCCAGTACTTC. This translates into CASSELGTVTQETQYF.

The V gene is TRBV28, the J gene TRBJ2-1; 7 nucleotides line up with TRBD1. The germline gives CDR1 MDHEN, CDR2 SYDVKM. The J segment lost 4 bases and the V segment lost 6 bases, leaving 21 bases of the junction unmatched. The CDR3 runs to 19 residues. The CDR3 nucleotides are TGTGCCAGCAGACCACGAATCGGCAGGGGGAATGGGTATTACAATGAGCAGTTCTTC. Protein: CASRPRIGRGNGYYNEQFF.

CDR3 sequence: CASVRGLAYEQYF. CDR3 DNA sequence: TGTGCCAGCGTGCGGGGACTTGCCTACGAGCAGTACTTC. This chain uses TRBV28 with TRBJ2-7, with TRBD2 as a possible D gene (6 bases). CDR3 length: 13 residues. V lost 8 bases and J lost 2, with 13 bases in between. Germline loops: CDR1 MDHEN, CDR2 SYDVKM.

The rearrangement joins TRBV5-1 to TRBJ2-1, with 16 positions matching TRBD2. The CDR3 is made up of 15 amino acids. Germline values: CDR1 SGHRS, CDR2 YFSETQ. Trimming removed 3 bases from V and 8 bases from J; junction bases left unmatched: 2. The chain's CDR3 is CASSSGTSGRDEQFF. The CDR3 DNA follows: TGCGCCAGCAGCTCCGGGACTAGCGGGAGGGATGAGCAGTTCTTC.

In DNA form, the CDR3 reads TGTGCCAGCAGTCATGCAGGGGATAAGGATGAAAAACTGTTTTTT. Translating it yields CASSHAGDKDEKLFF. The rearrangement links TRBV7-9 to TRBJ1-4, with TRBD1 as a possible D gene (6 bases). CDR1 is SEHNR, CDR2 FQNEAQ, per germline (reference sequence). This CDR3 spans 15 amino acids. V was pared by 6 bases and J by 6 bases, with 17 bases between.

The V gene is TRBV5-4, the J gene TRBJ2-5; D is perhaps TRBD1 (6 bases). Germline CDR1 reads SGHNT; CDR2 reads YYREEE (reference sequence). The V gene lost 0 bases and the J gene lost 4 bases, with 13 bases spanning the gap. CDR3 length: 15 amino acids. CDR3 sequence (DNA): TGTGCCAGCAGCTTGGCCGAAGGGGGTGGAGAGACCCAGTACTTC. This gives the protein CASSLAEGGGETQYF. The full variable domain, rest sourced from reference TRBV5-4 and TRBJ2-5, is ETGVTQSPTHLIKTRGQQVTLRCSSQSGHNTVSWYQQALGQGPQFIFQYYREEENGRGNFPPRFSGLQFPNYSSELNVNALELDDSALYLCASSLAEGGGETQYFGPGTRLLVL.

This clone was seen more than once but under ten times. The rearrangement uses TRBV7-9 and TRBJ2-5; TRBD1 matches at 9 bases. CDR3 size: 15 residues. Trimming removed 5 bases from V and 1 base from J; junction bases left unmatched: 5. Germline loops: CDR1 SEHNR, CDR2 FQNEAQ (reference sequence). Here the CDR3 DNA reads TGTGCCAGCAGCAACAGGGGGCCCTCCCAAGAGACCCAGTACTTC. The encoded protein is CASSNRGPSQETQYF.

This clone showed up just once. The chain recombines TRBV27 with TRBJ2-7; possible D gene TRBD2, 6 bases. The CDR3 is made up of 17 amino acids. Germline V gene lookup returns CDR1 MNHEY and CDR2 SMNVEV (reference sequence). V shed 2 bases and J shed 0 bases, with 17 bases lying between them. CDR3 bases: TGTGCCAGCAGTTTAGCGTCTGGGACTCCGAGCTCCTACGAGCAGTACTTC. This gives the protein CASSLASGTPSSYEQYF.

The rearrangement links TRBV7-2 to TRBJ2-3; D is possibly TRBD1 (5 bases). Germline V gives CDR1 SGHTA, CDR2 FQGNSA. The CDR3 has 14 residues. V gave up 3 bases and J gave up 6 bases, with 13 bases separating them. The CDR3 spells CASSFGRVLDTQYF. CDR3 in DNA: TGTGCCAGCAGCTTTGGCAGGGTCCTTGATACGCAGTATTTT.

The chain recombines TRBV19 with TRBJ2-2, with no clear D. Germline V lookup: CDR1 LNHDA, CDR2 SQIVND (reference sequence). With 2 bases removed from V and 7 bases from J, the gap between germline ends came to 8 bases. CDR3 length equals 13 residues. As DNA, the CDR3 is TGTGCCAGTAGTATAAAGGCCCACGGGGAGCTGTTTTTT. Encoded protein: CASSIKAHGELFF.

V usage is TRBV4-1 and J usage is TRBJ1-3; 8 nucleotides agree with TRBD1. This CDR3 region has 18 residues. The J segment lost 0 bases and the V segment lost 1 base, leaving 8 bases of the junction unmatched. Germline V lookup: CDR1 MGHRA, CDR2 YSYEKL. CDR3 protein: CASSQVVAGGYSGNTIYF. The CDR3, as DNA: TGCGCCAGCAGCCAAGTGGTGGCAGGGGGCTACTCTGGAAACACCATATATTTT.

This chain connects TRBV7-6 to TRBJ2-1, with a tentative D call TRBD1 (5 bases). The CDR3 sequence is 15 residues long. Germline V gene sequence: CDR1 SGHVS, CDR2 FNYEAQ. Trimming took 5 bases from V and 1 from J, leaving 12 bases between them. As DNA, the CDR3 is TGTGCCAGCAGCAGCTCCGACAGTTCCTACAATGAGCAGTTCTTC. Translated, it gives CASSSSDSSYNEQFF.

The chain employs TRBV10-2 and TRBJ2-2; TRBD2 aligns across 16 bases. The V segment lost 6 bases and the J segment 4 bases; nucleotides outside the gene matches: 8. The CDR3 loop spans 18 amino acids. CDR1 and CDR2 (germline): WSHSY, SAAADI. CDR3 loop: CASRGTSGRATGTGELFF. CDR3 sequence (DNA): TGCGCCAGCAGAGGGACTAGCGGGAGGGCCACGGGCACCGGGGAGCTGTTTTTT.

The chain couples TRBV7-9 to TRBJ2-1; a weak D match, TRBD1 (5 bases). Trimming left V 4 bases short and J 4 bases short, with 8 bases between. CDR1 and CDR2 (germline): SEHNR, FQNEAQ (reference sequence). The CDR3 extends over 13 amino acids. In DNA form, the CDR3 reads TGTGCCAGCAGCTCAGACAGATACAATGAGCAGTTCTTC. Translated, it gives CASSSDRYNEQFF. Based on the CDR3 plus reference TRBV7-9 and TRBJ2-1, the full variable domain is DTGVSQNPRHKITKRGQNVTFRCDPISEHNRLYWYRQTLGQGPEFLTYFQNEAQLEKSRLLSDRFSAERPKGSFSTLEIQRTEQGDSAMYLCASSSDRYNEQFFGPGTRLTVL.

This clone appeared once. This chain uses TRBV7-6 with TRBJ2-1; D perhaps matches TRBD1 (6 bases). CDR1 and CDR2 from the germline V gene are SGHVS and FNYEAQ. The length of the CDR3 is 14 residues. V was cut by 5 bases and J by 7 bases, with 15 bases left in between. CDR3 nucleotides: TGTGCCAGCAGCATACAGGGAATTGGGAATGAGCAGTTCTTC. This translates into CASSIQGIGNEQFF.

The rearrangement links TRBV7-9 to TRBJ2-1; maybe TRBD1 (6 bases). The CDR3 totals 15 residues. Trimming pared 0 bases from V and 4 bases from J, leaving 10 bases between. From germline, CDR1 is SEHNR and CDR2 FQNEAQ (reference sequence). The CDR3 protein is CASSLAQGSYNEQFF. The CDR3 DNA reads as TGTGCCAGCAGCTTAGCCCAGGGGTCTTACAATGAGCAGTTCTTC.

V is TRBV6-6 and J is TRBJ2-3, with D possibly TRBD1 on 6 matching bases. The ends were cut back, 0 bases at V and 1 base at J, with 8 bases in the middle. The CDR3 is made up of 15 amino acids. CDR1 MNHNY and CDR2 SVGAGI come from the germline V gene (reference sequence). CDR3 sequence (DNA): TGTGCCAGCAGTTACTCCCCAGGGGGCACAGATACGCAGTATTTT. Translating gives CASSYSPGGTDTQYF.

The CDR3 sequence: CASSLGNREVMNTEAFF. CDR3 in DNA: TGCGCCAGCAGCTTGGGGAACAGGGAGGTCATGAACACTGAAGCTTTCTTT. V usage is TRBV5-1 and J usage is TRBJ1-1; tentatively, D is TRBD1 (6 bases). Germline V gives CDR1 SGHRS, CDR2 YFSETQ. The V end was cut by 0 bases, the J end by 0 bases, with 15 bases between. This CDR3 region has 17 residues.

The chain is built from TRBV25-1 and TRBJ2-3, with D perhaps TRBD1 or TRBD2 (6 bases each). Germline V gene data show CDR1 as MGHDK and CDR2 as SYGVNS. The V gene lost 0 bases and the J gene lost 6 bases, with 10 bases spanning the gap. The CDR3 length is 14 residues. CDR3 coding DNA: TGTGCCAGCAGTGAATATCCGGGGGCGGATACGCAGTATTTT. It is translated as CASSEYPGADTQYF.

This clone was found once. The genes are TRBV25-1 and TRBJ1-1, with D uncertain. Germline CDR1 is MGHDK and CDR2 is SYGVNS. CDR3 length equals 10 residues. Trimming stripped 8 bases from V and 8 bases from J, with 9 bases between. The CDR3 nucleotides read TGTGCCAGCCTTGGAGGGGAAGCTTTCTTT. Amino acid sequence: CASLGGEAFF.

This clone was seen a handful of times. V gene TRBV28 combines with J gene TRBJ2-7; weak D call: TRBD1 (5 bases). There are 14 residues in the CDR3. Trimming took 2 bases from V and 4 from J, leaving 12 bases between them. Germline V gene data show CDR1 as MDHEN and CDR2 as SYDVKM. The CDR3 DNA reads TGTGCCAGCAGTTTAAGCCGTACAGGATACGAGCAGTACTTC. The encoded protein is CASSLSRTGYEQYF.

This chain links TRBV5-4 with TRBJ1-1; D call uncertain. The CDR3 is made up of 13 amino acids. Germline CDR1 SGHNT, CDR2 YYREEE (reference sequence). Trimming took 4 bases from V and 1 from J, leaving 8 bases between them. The CDR3 nucleotides are TGTGCCAGCAGCACGACGGAGAACACTGAAGCTTTCTTT. Protein sequence: CASSTTENTEAFF.